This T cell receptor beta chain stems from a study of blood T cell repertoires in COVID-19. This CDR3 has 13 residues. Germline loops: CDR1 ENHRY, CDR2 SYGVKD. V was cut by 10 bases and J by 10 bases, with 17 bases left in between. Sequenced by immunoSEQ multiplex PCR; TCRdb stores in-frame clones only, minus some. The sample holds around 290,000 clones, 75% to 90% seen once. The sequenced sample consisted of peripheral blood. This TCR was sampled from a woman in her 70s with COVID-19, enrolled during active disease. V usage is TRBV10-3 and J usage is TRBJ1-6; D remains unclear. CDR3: CASLDSTGSPLHF. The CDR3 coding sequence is TGTGCCAGCTTAGACTCGACGGGGTCACCCCTCCACTTT.